Listed below are T cell receptor beta chains from one sample, sequenced in a study of T-cell reconstitution after alpha-beta-depleted transplantation in children. Via MiXCR, TCRdb re-called the PCR reads, giving one row per CDR3 protein. The sample lists some 640,000 distinct CDR3 sequences; roughly 15% were seen once. This material consisted of PBMCs from the stem cell graft donor, taken from the stem cell graft. The source of these receptors is a human donor who donated a stem cell graft to a child with acute myeloid leukemia. CDR3s include the opening cysteine and the closing phenylalanine or tryptophan.

cdr3_aa j_call v_call cdr3_length
CASSWQGNANTGELFF TRBJ2-2 TRBV7-2 16
CASSDPGAKNIQYF TRBJ2-4 TRBV9 14
CSAQRTSGQETQYF TRBJ2-5 TRBV20-1 14
CASSIWATGLQPQHF TRBJ1-5 TRBV19 15
CSARGGDRATSTDTQYF TRBJ2-3 TRBV20-1 17
CASSLEDRRFTLSEKLFF TRBJ1-4 TRBV11-2 18
CASSTTSGGANTGELFF TRBJ2-2 TRBV9 17
CASSLGGGFETQYF TRBJ2-5 TRBV7-2 14
CSGEQVGEQFF TRBJ2-1 TRBV20-1 11
CSVDLWQFNEQFF TRBJ2-1 TRBV29-1 13
CASTLAGTGVEKLFF TRBJ1-4 TRBV12-3/TRBV12-4 15
CASSERGPNTGELFF TRBJ2-2 TRBV6-1 15
CSVERWTGANVLTF TRBJ2-6 TRBV29-1 14
CASSLGAGTPADTQYF TRBJ2-3 TRBV5-1 16
CATSDFSGSPLHF TRBJ1-6 TRBV24-1 13
CASSGGTGQGYTF TRBJ1-2 TRBV12-3/TRBV12-4 13
CSAPRGTGPRSYNEQFF TRBJ2-1 TRBV20-1 17
CASSLAGQVAGYTF TRBJ1-2 TRBV5-6 14
CASSSTSGRGAGGMAATNEKLFF TRBJ1-4 TRBV7-1 23
CASSLERREQFF TRBJ2-1 TRBV7-9 12
CSVGDRGPGETQYF TRBJ2-5 TRBV29-1 14
CASSHWGGRESNQPQHF TRBJ1-5 TRBV4-2 17
CSASGRGGAQDTQYF TRBJ2-3 TRBV20-1 15
CSARGPGPWSLGSYEQYF TRBJ2-7 TRBV20-1 18
CASSLQGQGWSEQYF TRBJ2-7 TRBV12-3/TRBV12-4 15
CASSQSTGYSSGANVLTF TRBJ2-6 TRBV4-3 18
CASSPGLFRNQPQHF TRBJ1-5 TRBV5-5 15
CATSPRRGGAQSSYNEQFF TRBJ2-1 TRBV24-1 19
CASSLGGSNNEQFF TRBJ2-1 TRBV27 14
CSAWREAGNTIYF TRBJ1-3 TRBV20-1 13
CAWSVGQGAGLRGDRF TRBJ1-1 TRBV30 16
CASRSGLAVNTGELFF TRBJ2-2 TRBV12-3/TRBV12-4 16
CASSSSLGVTDTQYF TRBJ2-3 TRBV7-2 15
CASSYSLTGGSAEAFF TRBJ1-1 TRBV6-5 16
CSAGDRGGETQYF TRBJ2-5 TRBV20-1 13
CASSPPVGGETQYF TRBJ2-5 TRBV18 14
CASSPLTRAQFF TRBJ2-1 TRBV5-8 12
CASSELDREETEAFF TRBJ1-1 TRBV25-1 15
CSAPSTEGPLSGANVLTF TRBJ2-6 TRBV20-1 18
CASSFTLAGETQYF TRBJ2-5 TRBV7-2 14
CASSLDGDFPSYNEQFF TRBJ2-1 TRBV12-3/TRBV12-4 17
CASSFSGTRTYEQYF TRBJ2-7 TRBV6-2/TRBV6-3 15
CASSEDANYGYTF TRBJ1-2 TRBV19 13
CASRWTGITDTQYF TRBJ2-3 TRBV7-9 14
CASSLTRAGGDITDTQYF TRBJ2-3 TRBV7-3 18
CASSQERWGQGPNTEAFF TRBJ1-1 TRBV4-1 18
CASSQDWLEGNTEAFF TRBJ1-1 TRBV4-1 16
CASIPQYNTEAFF TRBJ1-1 TRBV11-2 13